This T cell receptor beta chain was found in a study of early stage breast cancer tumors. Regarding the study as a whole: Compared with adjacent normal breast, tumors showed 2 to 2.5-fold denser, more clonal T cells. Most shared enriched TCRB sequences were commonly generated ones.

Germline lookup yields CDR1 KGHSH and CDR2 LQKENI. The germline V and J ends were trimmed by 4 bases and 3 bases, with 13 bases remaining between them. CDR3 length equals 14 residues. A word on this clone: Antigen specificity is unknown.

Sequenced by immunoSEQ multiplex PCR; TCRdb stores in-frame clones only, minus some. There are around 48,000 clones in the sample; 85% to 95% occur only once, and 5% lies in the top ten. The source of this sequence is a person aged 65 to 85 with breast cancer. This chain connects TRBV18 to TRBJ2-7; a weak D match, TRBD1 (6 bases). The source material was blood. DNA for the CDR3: TGTGCCAGCTCACAGAGGCAGGGGAGCTACGAGCAGTACTTC. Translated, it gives CASSQRQGSYEQYF.